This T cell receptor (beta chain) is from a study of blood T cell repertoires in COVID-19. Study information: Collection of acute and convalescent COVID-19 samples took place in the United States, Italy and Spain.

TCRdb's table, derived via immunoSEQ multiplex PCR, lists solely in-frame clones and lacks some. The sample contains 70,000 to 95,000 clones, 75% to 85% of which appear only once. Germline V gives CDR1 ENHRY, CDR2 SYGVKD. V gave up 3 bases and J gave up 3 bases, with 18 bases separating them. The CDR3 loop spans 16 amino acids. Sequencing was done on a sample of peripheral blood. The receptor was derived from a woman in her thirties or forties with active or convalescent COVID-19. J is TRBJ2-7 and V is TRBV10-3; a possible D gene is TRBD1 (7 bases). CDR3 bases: TGTGCCATCAGTGACGGGGGCGGGACAGCCAACTACGAGCAGTACTTC. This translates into CAISDGGGTANYEQYF.